Following are 13 T cell receptor beta chains from one sample sequenced in a study of neurological immune-mediated disorders. One entry per CDR3 protein results from TCRdb running MiXCR on the 5' RACE reads. In the table there are about 31,000 distinct CDR3 sequences, just over 4% of which are singletons. Sequences were obtained from CD4+ T cells from blood. The receptors originated from a woman aged 40 to 50 in good health.

This clonotype was picked up many times. The CDR3 DNA sequence: TGTGCCAGCTTTCGCCGGGCCGTCAGTTCGTTCAATGAGCAGTTCTTC. Protein sequence: CASFRRAVSSFNEQFF. The gene calls are TRBV28 and TRBJ2-1, with no clear D. The germline V gene has CDR1 MDHEN and CDR2 SYDVKM. This CDR3 has 16 amino acids. Trimming removed 8 bases from V and 6 bases from J, with 23 bases in between.

The table lists this clonotype with many counts. The chain recombines TRBV5-1 with TRBJ1-2; D remains ambiguous. This CDR3 spans 13 amino acids. Germline V gene data show CDR1 as SGHRS and CDR2 as YFSETQ. Trimming took off 4 bases at V and 8 bases at J, with 15 bases between the two ends. CDR3 coding DNA: TGCGCCAGCAGCCCAGACCCAAGGTCGGGCTACACCTTC. This sequence encodes CASSPDPRSGYTF.

This clonotype has at least ten counts. The V call is TRBV12-3 or TRBV12-4, the J call TRBJ1-6, with a tentative D call TRBD1 (5 bases). CDR3 length: 14 amino acids. Between the trimmed V and J ends, which lost 3 bases and 6 bases, there was a span of 9 bases. The DNA of the CDR3 is TGTGCCAGCAGTTTGGCTAGGGGTAATTCACCCCTCCACTTT. It codes for CASSLARGNSPLHF.

This clonotype was seen repeatedly, ten times or more. The CDR3 DNA is TGTGCCATCAATAACGGTCCCGGGGATACGCAGTATTTT. Translated, it gives CAINNGPGDTQYF. The rearrangement joins TRBV10-3 to TRBJ2-3; D gene uncertain. V dropped 7 bases and J dropped 6 bases, with 14 bases sitting between them. The CDR3 is made up of 13 amino acids. Germline CDR1 reads ENHRY; CDR2 reads SYGVKD.

This clonotype was found many times. The rearrangement joins TRBV12-3 or TRBV12-4 to TRBJ2-5; no definite D call. CDR3 length: 13 amino acids. Deletions cut 1 base from V and 2 bases from J, with 5 bases between. CDR3 DNA sequence: TGTGCCAGCAGTTTAGTAGGACAAGAGACCCAGTACTTC. Amino acids: CASSLVGQETQYF.

This clonotype was observed many times. The chain uses TRBV3-1 and TRBJ2-5, with 7 bases matching TRBD2. Unmatched junction bases numbered 10, after V lost 8 bases and J lost 4 bases. This CDR3 region has 14 residues. Germline values: CDR1 LGHDT, CDR2 YNNKEL (reference sequence). CDR3 coding DNA: TGTGCCAGCTCCTCCCGGGGAGGGTTAGAGACCCAGTACTTC. It is translated as CASSSRGGLETQYF.

This clonotype was seen ten or more times. The chain joins TRBV12-3 or TRBV12-4 to TRBJ2-7, with 9 bases aligning to TRBD1. V trimming: 7 bases; J trimming: 6 bases; junction bases outside the gene matches: 16. CDR3 size: 16 residues. Written as DNA, the CDR3 is TGTGCCAGCACCACGGACAGGGGAGGCGCCTTCACCGAGCAGTACTTC. This sequence encodes CASTTDRGGAFTEQYF.

The chain is built from TRBV7-3 and TRBJ2-2; unclear D gene. The CDR3 contains 14 residues. From germline, CDR1 is SGHTA and CDR2 FQGTGA. Trimming removed 5 bases at V and 1 base at J, with 8 bases between. CDR3 amino acids: CASSRSGNTGELFF. The CDR3 DNA reads as TGTGCCAGCAGCCGTTCAGGGAACACCGGGGAGCTGTTTTTT.

The table lists this clonotype with many counts. The rearrangement uses TRBV11-3 and TRBJ2-3; D is perhaps TRBD2 (5 bases). The CDR3 covers 12 residues. Trimming cost V 5 bases and J 5 bases, with 8 bases left between them. Germline V gene lookup returns CDR1 SGHNT and CDR2 YENEEA. CDR3 in DNA: TGTGCCAGCAGCGACTACAAAGATACGCAGTATTTT. It encodes CASSDYKDTQYF. Full variable domain (missing parts from reference TRBV11-3 and TRBJ2-3): EAGVVQSPRYKIIEKKQPVAFWCNPISGHNTLYWYLQNLGQGPELLIRYENEEAVDDSQLPKDRFSAERLKGVDSTLKIQPAELGDSAVYLCASSDYKDTQYFGPGTRLTVL.

This clonotype appeared many times. The J gene is TRBJ2-1, the V gene TRBV28; D gene ambiguous. Trimming removed 2 bases at V and 3 bases at J, with 2 bases between. This CDR3 region has 12 residues. From germline, CDR1 is MDHEN and CDR2 SYDVKM. CDR3 sequence: CASSLGYNEQFF. DNA of the CDR3: TGTGCCAGCAGTTTAGGCTACAATGAGCAGTTCTTC. The variable domain in full, with the rest retrieved from reference TRBV28 and TRBJ2-1, is DVKVTQSSRYLVKRTGEKVFLECVQDMDHENMFWYRQDPGLGLRLIYFSYDVKMKEKGDIPEGYSVSREKKERFSLILESASTNQTSMYLCASSLGYNEQFFGPGTRLTVL.

This clonotype was seen many times. This sequence joins TRBV12-3 or TRBV12-4 and TRBJ2-1, with D tentatively TRBD2 (6 bases). Between the trimmed V and J ends, which lost 4 bases and 12 bases, there was a span of 13 bases. The CDR3 runs 12 residues. Written as DNA, the CDR3 is TGTGCCAGCAGTTCAAGCCGTAGCGGGCAGTTCTTC. Protein sequence: CASSSSRSGQFF.

In its sample, this clonotype was seen many times. The rearrangement joins TRBV7-2 to TRBJ2-7; maybe TRBD2 (5 bases). The CDR3 runs 15 residues. Germline CDR1 SGHTA, CDR2 FQGNSA. V lost 2 bases and J lost 3, with 14 bases in between. The CDR3 coding sequence is TGTGCCAGCAGCTTATCGGCTAGCCCTAACTACGAGCAGTACTTC. Translated, it gives CASSLSASPNYEQYF.

This clonotype was counted at least ten times. Germline is not matched at one junction end, which may reflect a read error. The chain employs TRBV5-1 and TRBJ2-7; D perhaps matches TRBD2 (6 bases). Germline V gives CDR1 SGHRS, CDR2 YFSETQ. CDR3 length equals 16 residues. CDR3 DNA sequence: TGCGCCAGCAGCTTGGGCGTGGGAGCCGGCGGGGACGAGCAGTATTTC. The encoded protein is CASSLGVGAGGDEQYF.